This TCR beta chain stems from a study of T cell responses to AZD1222 COVID-19 vaccine. General study findings and limits: None of the repertoires were sampled until the peak T cell response had passed. Mostly white British, mostly female donors; authors suggested clonal diversity may be underestimated. Just 5 to 7 people given AZD1222 tested seropositive at baseline. Vaccination with two AZD1222 doses was followed by a rise in Spike-specific TCR breadth and depth.

Comments on this clone: The target antigen is unknown.

TCRdb's copy holds only in-frame clones and misses some; the assay was immunoSEQ multiplex PCR. The top ten hold 3.5% to 5.5% of the sample, which has fewer than 200,000 clones, 85% to 90% seen once. The material sequenced was peripheral blood, taken 28 days after the second dose of the MenACWY control vaccine. The clonotype originates from an adult who received the MenACWY meningococcal vaccine as a control.

CDR3 residues: CASSPRDRDFYGYTF. CDR3 bases: TGTGCCAGCAGCCCCCGGGACAGGGATTTTTATGGCTACACCTTC. The chain is built from TRBV9 and TRBJ1-2; 9 bases match TRBD1. With 4 bases clipped from V and 5 bases from J, the junction kept 9 bases outside the gene matches. This CDR3 spans 15 amino acids. Germline loops: CDR1 SGDLS, CDR2 YYNGEE. Full variable domain (rest looked up from reference TRBV9 and TRBJ1-2): DSGVTQTPKHLITATGQRVTLRCSPRSGDLSVYWYQQSLDQGLQFLIQYYNGEERAKGNILERFSAQQFPDLHSELNLSSLELGDSALYFCASSPRDRDFYGYTFGSGTRLTVV.